Described below is a single TCR beta chain sequence and its context. Its antigen is still unknown. Profiled with immunoSEQ multiplex PCR; TCRdb holds only in-frame clones, not every one. The sample lists about 110,000 clones, about 93% occurring once. The sample is drawn from a study of T cell responses to AZD1222 COVID-19 vaccine. Overall study results and limits: Within unmutated variant regions lay the reported targets of nearly half of spike-specific TCRs. Donors were mostly white British, more females; clonal diversity possibly underestimated. Repertoires were sampled only after the peak T cell response.

The sample consisted of peripheral blood, taken on day 0 of AZD1222 vaccination. This clonotype was sampled from an adult in good health.

The CDR3 is CASSTRRLYGYTF. Here the CDR3 DNA reads TGTGCCAGCAGCACGCGTAGGCTTTATGGCTACACCTTC. This chain links TRBV12-3 or TRBV12-4 with TRBJ1-2; D uncertain. V was clipped by 6 bases and J by 5 bases, with 13 bases between them. This CDR3 region has 13 residues.